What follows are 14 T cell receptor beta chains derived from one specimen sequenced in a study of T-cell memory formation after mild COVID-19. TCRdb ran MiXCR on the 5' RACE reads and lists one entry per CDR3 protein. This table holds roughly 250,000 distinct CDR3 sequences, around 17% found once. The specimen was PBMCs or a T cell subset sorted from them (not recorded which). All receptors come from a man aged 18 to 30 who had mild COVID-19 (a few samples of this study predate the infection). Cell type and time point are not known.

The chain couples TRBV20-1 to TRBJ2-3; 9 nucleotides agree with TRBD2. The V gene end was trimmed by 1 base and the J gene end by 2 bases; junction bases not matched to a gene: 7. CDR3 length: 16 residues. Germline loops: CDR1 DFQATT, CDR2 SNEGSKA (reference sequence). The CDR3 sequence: CSARALRGGSTDTQYF. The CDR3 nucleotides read TGCAGTGCTAGAGCTTTGCGGGGGGGGTCCACAGATACGCAGTATTTT.

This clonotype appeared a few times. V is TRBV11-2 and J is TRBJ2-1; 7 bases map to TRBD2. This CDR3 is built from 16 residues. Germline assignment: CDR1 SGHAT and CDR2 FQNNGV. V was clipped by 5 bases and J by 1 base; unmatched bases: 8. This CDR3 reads CASSNSAGVSYNEQFF. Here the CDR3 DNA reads TGTGCCAGCAGCAACTCTGCGGGGGTGTCCTACAATGAGCAGTTCTTC.

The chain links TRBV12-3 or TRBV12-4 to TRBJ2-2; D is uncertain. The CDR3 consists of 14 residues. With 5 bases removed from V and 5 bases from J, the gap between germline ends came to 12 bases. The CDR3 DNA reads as TGTGCCAGCAGTCCACTCGTGGGGACCGGGGAGCTGTTTTTT. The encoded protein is CASSPLVGTGELFF.

CDR3 protein: CSANYRGPSYGYTF. For the CDR3, the DNA is TGCAGTGCAAATTACAGGGGGCCCAGCTATGGCTACACCTTC. J is TRBJ1-2 and V is TRBV20-1; 9 positions match TRBD1. The CDR3 extends over 14 amino acids. In germline, CDR1 is DFQATT, CDR2 SNEGSKA (reference sequence). The trim removed 6 bases at V and 4 bases at J, leaving 9 bases unmatched.

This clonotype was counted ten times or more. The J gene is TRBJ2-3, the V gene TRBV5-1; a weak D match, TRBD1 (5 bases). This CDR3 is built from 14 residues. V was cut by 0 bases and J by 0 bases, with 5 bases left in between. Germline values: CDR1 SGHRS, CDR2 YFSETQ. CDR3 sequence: CASSLEGSTDTQYF. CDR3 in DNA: TGCGCCAGCAGCTTGGAGGGGAGCACAGATACGCAGTATTTT.

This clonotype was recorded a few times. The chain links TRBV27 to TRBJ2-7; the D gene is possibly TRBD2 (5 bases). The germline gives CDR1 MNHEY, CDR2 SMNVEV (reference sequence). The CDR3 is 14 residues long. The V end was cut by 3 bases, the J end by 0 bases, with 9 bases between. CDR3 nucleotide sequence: TGTGCCAGCAGTTTGTGGAGGAGCTCCTACGAGCAGTACTTC. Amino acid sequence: CASSLWRSSYEQYF.

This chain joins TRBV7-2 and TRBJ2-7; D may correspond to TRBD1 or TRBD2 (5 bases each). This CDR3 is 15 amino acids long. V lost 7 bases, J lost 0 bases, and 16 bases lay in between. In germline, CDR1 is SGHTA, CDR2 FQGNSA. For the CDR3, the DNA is TGTGCCAGCACCCCCACGGGACGCAGCTCCTACGAGCAGTACTTC. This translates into CASTPTGRSSYEQYF.

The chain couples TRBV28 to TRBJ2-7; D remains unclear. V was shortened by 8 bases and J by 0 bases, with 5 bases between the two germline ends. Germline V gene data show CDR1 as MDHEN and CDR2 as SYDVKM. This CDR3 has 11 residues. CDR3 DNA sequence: TGTGCCAGCTCGACCTCCTACGAGCAGTACGTC. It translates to CASSTSYEQYV.

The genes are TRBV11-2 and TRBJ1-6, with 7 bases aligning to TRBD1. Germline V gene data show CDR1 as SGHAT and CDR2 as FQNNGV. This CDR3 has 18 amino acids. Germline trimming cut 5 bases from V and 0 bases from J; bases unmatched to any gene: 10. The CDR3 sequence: CASSPSTGWGSYNSPLHF. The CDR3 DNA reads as TGTGCCAGCAGCCCCTCGACAGGGTGGGGCTCCTATAATTCACCCCTCCACTTT.

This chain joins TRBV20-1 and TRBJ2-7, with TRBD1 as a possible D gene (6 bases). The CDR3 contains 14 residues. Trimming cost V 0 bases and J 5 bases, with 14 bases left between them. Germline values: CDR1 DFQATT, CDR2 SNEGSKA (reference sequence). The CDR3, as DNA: TGCAGTGCTAGAGATGTAACAGGGCGCGACGAGCAGTACTTC. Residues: CSARDVTGRDEQYF.

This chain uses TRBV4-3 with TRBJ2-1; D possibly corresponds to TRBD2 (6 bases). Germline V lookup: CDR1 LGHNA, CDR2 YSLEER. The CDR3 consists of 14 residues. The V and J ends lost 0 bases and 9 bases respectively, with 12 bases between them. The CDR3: CASSQELASSEQFF. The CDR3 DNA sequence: TGCGCCAGCAGCCAAGAACTAGCTTCGAGTGAGCAGTTCTTC.

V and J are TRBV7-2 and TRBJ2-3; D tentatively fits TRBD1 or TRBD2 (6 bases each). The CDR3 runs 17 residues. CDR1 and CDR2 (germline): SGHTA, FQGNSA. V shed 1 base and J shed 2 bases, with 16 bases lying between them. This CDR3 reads CASSLGHGGSNTDTQYF. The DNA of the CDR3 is TGTGCCAGCAGCTTAGGGCACGGGGGCTCGAACACAGATACGCAGTATTTT.

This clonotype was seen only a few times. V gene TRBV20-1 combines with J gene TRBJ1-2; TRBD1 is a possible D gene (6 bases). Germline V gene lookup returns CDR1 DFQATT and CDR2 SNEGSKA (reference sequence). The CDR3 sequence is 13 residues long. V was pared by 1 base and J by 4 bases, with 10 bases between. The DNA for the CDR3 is TGCAGTGCTAGAGCGGGGGGCGCCTATGGCTACACCTTC. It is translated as CSARAGGAYGYTF.

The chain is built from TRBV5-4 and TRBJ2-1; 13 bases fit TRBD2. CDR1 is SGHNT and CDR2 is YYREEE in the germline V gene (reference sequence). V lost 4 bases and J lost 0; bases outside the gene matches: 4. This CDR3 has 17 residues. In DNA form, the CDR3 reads TGTGCCAGCAGCCTGGGACTAGCGGGGTACTCCTACAATGAGCAGTTCTTC. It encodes CASSLGLAGYSYNEQFF.